This T cell receptor (beta chain) was obtained from a study of early T cells in non-severe SARS-CoV-2 infection. Study in general: Sequencing targeted bulk RNA from unsorted whole blood, leaving chains unpaired.

Individually, cDNA molecules had unique molecular identifiers attached to them. In TCRdb, the 5' RACE reads were re-called with MiXCR into one record per CDR3 protein. The data hold 55,000 to 70,000 distinct CDR3 sequences, with 10% to 15% observed a single time. Study-wide results and caveats: CD4 and private specificities were missed by VDJdb matching, which favored anti-spike CD8 responses.

This clonotype turned up a few times. Antigen unknown. The receptor's source is an adult who was a healthcare worker with PCR-confirmed SARS-CoV-2 infection or an uninfected control (not recorded which). Sequenced material: whole blood.

The CDR3 here is CASSPTVSGNYGYTF. CDR3 bases: TGTGCCAGCAGCCCAACGGTGTCAGGAAACTATGGCTACACCTTC. V gene TRBV27 combines with J gene TRBJ1-2; D is unclear. The CDR3 is 15 residues long. CDR1 and CDR2 from the germline V gene are MNHEY and SMNVEV (reference sequence). V was cut by 6 bases and J by 2 bases, with 16 bases left in between.